This T cell receptor beta chain was captured by sequencing in a study of blood T cell repertoires in COVID-19. Study-wide context: Acute and convalescent COVID-19 specimens originated in the United States, Italy and Spain. T cells, B-cell-depleted T cells, or PBMCs supplied cDNA or gDNA.

V lost 7 bases, J lost 5 bases, and 5 bases stayed unmatched. The germline CDR1 and CDR2 sequences are SNHLY and FYNNEI. This CDR3 comprises 14 residues. Those enrolled in Seattle joined during active infection and were followed longitudinally afterward. As handled by the study authors: Quantification of nucleated cells was approximated via reference gene primer amplification. Some clones are missing from TCRdb's copy, which holds only in-frame ones; the method was immunoSEQ multiplex PCR. For V, J and clone size, that table is used; D and trimming come from the DNA. The sample carries more than 60,000 clones, 75% to 90% recorded once.

The clonotype was recovered from a man older than 75 with COVID-19, enrolled during active disease. Material for sequencing was peripheral blood. The chain carries TRBV2 and TRBJ2-1; 10 nucleotides align to TRBD1. The CDR3 nucleotides are TGTGCCAGCACAGGACAGGGGGTCGACAATGAGCAGTTCTTC. Protein product: CASTGQGVDNEQFF.